Below, one TCR beta chain is given with its context. This record comes from a study of T-cell reconstitution after alpha-beta-depleted transplantation in children. Researchers prepared the TCRbeta library using unique molecular identifiers, the study reports. TCRdb reanalysed the PCR reads using MiXCR and keeps one entry per CDR3 protein. The table lists about 72,000 distinct CDR3 sequences, 6% to 8.5% of them singletons. Sample: PBMCs from the stem cell graft donor, taken from the stem cell graft. This TCR derives from a human donor who donated a stem cell graft to a child with acute lymphoblastic leukemia.

The CDR3 bases are TGTGCCAGCAGTGAAGGGACAGCTAGCACAGATACGCAGTATTTT. Protein: CASSEGTASTDTQYF. The rearrangement links TRBV2 to TRBJ2-3; maybe TRBD1 (6 bases). V was clipped by 1 base and J by 0 bases, with 8 bases between them. The V gene's germline CDR1 is SNHLY and CDR2 FYNNEI. The CDR3 is 15 amino acids.